This entry is about one TCR beta chain. This entry is derived from a study of blood T cell repertoires in COVID-19. Background on the study: The United States, Italy and Spain provided the acute and convalescent COVID-19 samples. PBMCs, B-cell-depleted T cells, or T cells provided the cDNA or gDNA that made up the material.

As handled by the study authors: How many nucleated cells were present was estimated from reference gene primer amplification. TCRdb's table, derived via immunoSEQ multiplex PCR, lists solely in-frame clones and lacks some. V, J and clone size reflect that table, while D and trimming were determined from the DNA. The table lists 97,000 or so clones, roughly 84% of them singletons, with roughly 4.1% in the top ten. The sequencing input was peripheral blood. The TCR comes from a human donor in a cohort sampled during active COVID-19.

The CDR3 DNA reads as TGCGCCAGCAGCCAAGGGTACTGGGACAGGGGGTATCAAGAGACCCAGTACTTC. Its protein is CASSQGYWDRGYQETQYF. The chain is built from TRBV4-1 and TRBJ2-5; TRBD1 matches 11 bases. This CDR3 is built from 18 residues. CDR1 and CDR2 from the germline V gene are MGHRA and YSYEKL. V lost 1 base to trimming and J lost 2 bases; unmatched junction nucleotides: 9.